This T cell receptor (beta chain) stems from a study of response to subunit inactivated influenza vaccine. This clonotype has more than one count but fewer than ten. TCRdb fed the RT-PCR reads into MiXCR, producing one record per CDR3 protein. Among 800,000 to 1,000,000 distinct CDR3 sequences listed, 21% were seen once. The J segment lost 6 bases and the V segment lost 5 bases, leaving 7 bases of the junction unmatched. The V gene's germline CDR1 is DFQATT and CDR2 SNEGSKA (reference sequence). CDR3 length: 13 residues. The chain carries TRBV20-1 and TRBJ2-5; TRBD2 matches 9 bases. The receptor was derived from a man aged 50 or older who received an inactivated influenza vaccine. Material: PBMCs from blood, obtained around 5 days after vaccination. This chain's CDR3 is CSAHSGSWKTQYF. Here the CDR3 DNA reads TGCAGTGCTCATAGCGGGAGTTGGAAGACCCAGTACTTC.